These T cell receptor beta chains were read from a single sample in a study of blood T cell repertoires in COVID-19. The table came from immunoSEQ multiplex PCR; TCRdb's copy has only in-frame clones and leaves some out. The repertoire holds roughly 300,000 clones, with over 75% as singletons. Source material: PBMCs or T cells enriched from blood (not recorded which). Every receptor here comes from a man aged 25-40 years who had recovered from COVID-19. Both conserved end residues are trimmed from each CDR3. A D gene is named only where the DNA matches it firmly. Some rows mark clone size as missing; the rest say once, few, many or name a class of expanded clone.

V	J	D	size	CDR3
TRBV24-1	TRBJ2-2	TRBD2	NA	ATSDFKGGGSGELF
TRBV6-1	TRBJ2-7	TRBD2	once	ASSAQGQGLAYEQY
TRBV5-8	TRBJ2-1	TRBD1	NA	ASRGQGVNEQF
TRBV3-1/TRBV3-2	TRBJ1-1	TRBD1	NA	ASSQDRGRNTEAF
TRBV12-3/TRBV12-4	TRBJ2-5	TRBD2	NA	ASRVVGGAAQY
TRBV9	TRBJ2-7	TRBD2	NA	ASSVRSGTTSYEQY
TRBV10-2	TRBJ2-7	NA	NA	ASSPGSSYEQY
TRBV5-1	TRBJ2-5	NA	NA	ASSKAGDLLLETQY
TRBV24-1	TRBJ2-5	NA	NA	ATSDYGQQETQY
TRBV30	TRBJ2-7	TRBD1	few	AWTPGQPPYEQY
TRBV27	TRBJ2-2	NA	NA	ASSNEYTANTGELF
TRBV19	TRBJ2-7	NA	NA	ASSMTVSYEQY
TRBV11-2	TRBJ2-7	TRBD1	NA	ASSRGQVYEQY
TRBV11-2	TRBJ2-3	NA	NA	ASSSGRGVTDTQY
TRBV9	TRBJ1-1	TRBD1	few	ASSAYRQGANTEAF
TRBV28	TRBJ1-5	TRBD1	NA	ASSPPRVYGTGDGQPQH
TRBV10-3	TRBJ1-5	NA	NA	AISESDQPQH
TRBV5-8	TRBJ2-5	TRBD2	NA	ASGTGTTETQY
TRBV27	TRBJ1-3	NA	NA	ASSLRAGWGNTIY
TRBV7-7	TRBJ2-7	NA	NA	ASSFFAGPSYEQY
TRBV5-1	TRBJ1-4	NA	NA	ASSLTDPNEKLF
TRBV19	TRBJ1-3	TRBD1	NA	ASSVDRGESGNTIY
TRBV4-1	TRBJ1-1	NA	NA	ASSQDLRSGTRRNTEAF
TRBV19	TRBJ1-6	TRBD1	NA	ASSPPGQGLSPLH
TRBV6-1	TRBJ2-1	NA	NA	ASSETRVNEQF
TRBV7-9	TRBJ1-4	TRBD1	once	ASSLGGTGICS
TRBV24-1	TRBJ1-2	NA	NA	ATSDSGSEPYGYT
TRBV7-9	TRBJ1-1	NA	once	ASSPRTILGNTEAF
TRBV9	TRBJ2-2	TRBD2	NA	ASRGGRRGGELGGELF
TRBV11-2	TRBJ2-7	NA	NA	ASSLGPNEQY
TRBV5-1	TRBJ1-3	NA	NA	ASSFWEISGASGNTIY